This T cell receptor beta chain was sequenced in a study of blood T cell repertoires in COVID-19. About the research overall: T cells, B-cell-depleted T cells, or PBMCs provided the cDNA or gDNA that served as material.

Germline lookup yields CDR1 MNHEY and CDR2 SVGAGI. Trimming pared 6 bases from V and 1 base from J, leaving 13 bases between. The CDR3 is 15 residues long. In the study's own analysis: Estimated nucleated cell counts came from reference gene primer amplification. The repertoire was sequenced with immunoSEQ multiplex PCR; TCRdb's copy has only in-frame clones and lacks some. The D gene and trimming were derived from the DNA, and the V and J assignments and clone size from that table. Of 350,000 or so clones in the sample, roughly 90% are singletons; the top ten hold around 20%. Either two negative PCRs, clearance, or symptom resolution qualified Cohort 3 donors as recovered.

This clonotype was sampled from a woman aged 30 to 39 who had recovered from COVID-19. The sequenced material came from PBMCs or T cells enriched from blood (not recorded which). The chain recombines TRBV6-5 with TRBJ1-3; TRBD1 might be the D (5 bases). The chain's CDR3 is CASRRQGGSGNTIYF. The CDR3 region has the DNA TGTGCCAGCAGGCGTCAGGGTGGATCTGGAAACACCATATATTTT.